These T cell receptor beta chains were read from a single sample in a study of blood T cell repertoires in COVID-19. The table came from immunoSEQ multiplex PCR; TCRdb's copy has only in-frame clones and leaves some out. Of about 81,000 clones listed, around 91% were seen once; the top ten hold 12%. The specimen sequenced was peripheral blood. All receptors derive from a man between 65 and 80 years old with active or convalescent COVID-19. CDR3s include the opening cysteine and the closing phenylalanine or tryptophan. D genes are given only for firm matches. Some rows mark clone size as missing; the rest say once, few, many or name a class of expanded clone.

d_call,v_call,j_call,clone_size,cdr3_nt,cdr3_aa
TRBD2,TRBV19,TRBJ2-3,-,TGTGCCAGTACCACTCGGACTAGCGGGGGCCTAGATACGCAGTATTTT,CASTTRTSGGLDTQYF
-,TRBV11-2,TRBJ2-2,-,TGTGCCAGCAGCTTAAGGGGGGGCGTCGGGGAGCTGTTTTTT,CASSLRGGVGELFF
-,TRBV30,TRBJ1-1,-,TGTGCCTGGATACATACTGAAGCTTTCTTT,CAWIHTEAFF
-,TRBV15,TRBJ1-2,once,TGTGCCACCAGCAGAGGCAGGGGACAAGCTAACTATGGCTACACCTTC,CATSRGRGQANYGYTF
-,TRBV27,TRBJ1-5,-,TGTGCCAGCAGTTTATCGCAGTATAGCAATCAGCCCCAGCATTTT,CASSLSQYSNQPQHF
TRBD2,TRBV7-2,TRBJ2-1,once,TGTGCCAGCAGCTTGCTCCTACGGGGGGGTCATAGCAATGAGCAGTTCTTC,CASSLLLRGGHSNEQFF
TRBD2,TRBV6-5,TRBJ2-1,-,TGTGCCAGCAGCTTGACTAGCGGGGCGACTAATGAGCAGTTCTTC,CASSLTSGATNEQFF
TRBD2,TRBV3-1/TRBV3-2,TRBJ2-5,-,TGTGCCAGCAGCCACGCCGCCAGTCGAGGGACTAGCGGGCAAGAGACCCAGTACTTC,CASSHAASRGTSGQETQYF
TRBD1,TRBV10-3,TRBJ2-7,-,TGTGCCATCACTCAGGACAGGGGGCGTGGAAACTCCTACGAGCAGTACTTC,CAITQDRGRGNSYEQYF
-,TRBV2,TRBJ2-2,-,TGTGCCAGCCGACGTCCCGGGGGAGATTACACCGGGGAGCTGTTTTTT,CASRRPGGDYTGELFF
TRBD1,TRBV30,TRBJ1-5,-,TGTGCCTGGAGTGTTTCCGGGACAGTCAATCAGCCCCAGCATTTT,CAWSVSGTVNQPQHF
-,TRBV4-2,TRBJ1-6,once,TGTGCCAGCAGCCCACCTACAGGGCAGAATTCACCCCTCCACTTT,CASSPPTGQNSPLHF
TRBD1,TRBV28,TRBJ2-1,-,TGTGCCAGCAGTTTCCAGGGGGCGACCTACAATGAGCAGTTCTTC,CASSFQGATYNEQFF
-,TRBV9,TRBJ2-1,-,TGTGCCAGCAGCGTAAGACTACTCAATTCCTACAATGAGCAGTTCTTC,CASSVRLLNSYNEQFF
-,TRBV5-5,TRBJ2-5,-,TGTGCCAGCAGCTTGGCAGGCCTTACTTACCAAGAGACCCAGTACTTC,CASSLAGLTYQETQYF
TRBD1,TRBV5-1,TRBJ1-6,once,TGCGCCAGCAGCGGGACAGGGGGCTCGCGAGCGGGCTCACCCCTCCACTTT,CASSGTGGSRAGSPLHF
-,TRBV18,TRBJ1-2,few,TGTGCCAGCTCACCTCAGGGGTTAAGGCGTGGTGGCTACACCTTC,CASSPQGLRRGGYTF
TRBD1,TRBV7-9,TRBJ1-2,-,TGTGCCAGCAGCTTACTGGACAGGACAAACTATGGCTACACCTTC,CASSLLDRTNYGYTF
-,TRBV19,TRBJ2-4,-,TGTGCCAGTAGTATACCGGACAGTTTAGGAAAAAACATTCAGTACTTC,CASSIPDSLGKNIQYF
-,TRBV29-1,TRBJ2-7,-,TGCAGCGTTCAGGGTAAGGGGGCCTACGAGCAGTACTTC,CSVQGKGAYEQYF
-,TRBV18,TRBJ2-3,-,TGTGCCAGCTCACTGGAGGGGTTGAGCACAGATACGCAGTATTTT,CASSLEGLSTDTQYF
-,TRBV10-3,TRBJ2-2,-,TGTGCCATCAGTGAGTCTTCGGACACCGGGGAGCTGTTTTTT,CAISESSDTGELFF
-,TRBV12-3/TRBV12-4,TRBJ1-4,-,TGTGCCAGCGGGGGCTATGAAAAACTGTTTTTT,CASGGYEKLFF
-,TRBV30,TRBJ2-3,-,TGTGCCTGGAGTGGTTCTACACCGAGGGATACGCAGTATTTT,CAWSGSTPRDTQYF